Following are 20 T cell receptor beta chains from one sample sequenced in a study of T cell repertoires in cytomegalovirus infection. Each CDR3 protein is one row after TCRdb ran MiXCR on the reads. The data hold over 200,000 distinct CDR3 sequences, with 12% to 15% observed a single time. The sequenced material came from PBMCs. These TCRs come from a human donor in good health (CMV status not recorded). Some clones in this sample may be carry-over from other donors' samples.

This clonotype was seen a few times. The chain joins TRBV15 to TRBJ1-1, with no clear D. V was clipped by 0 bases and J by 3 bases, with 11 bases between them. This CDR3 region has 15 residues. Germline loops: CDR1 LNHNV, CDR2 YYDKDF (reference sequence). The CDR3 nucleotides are TGTGCCACCAGCAGAGAACCGGGATTGGACACTGAAGCTTTCTTT. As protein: CATSREPGLDTEAFF. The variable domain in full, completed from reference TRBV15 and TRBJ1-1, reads DAMVIQNPRYQVTQFGKPVTLSCSQTLNHNVMYWYQQKSSQAPKLLFHYYDKDFNNEADTPDNFQSRRPNTSFCFLDIRSPGLGDTAMYLCATSREPGLDTEAFFGQGTRLTVV.

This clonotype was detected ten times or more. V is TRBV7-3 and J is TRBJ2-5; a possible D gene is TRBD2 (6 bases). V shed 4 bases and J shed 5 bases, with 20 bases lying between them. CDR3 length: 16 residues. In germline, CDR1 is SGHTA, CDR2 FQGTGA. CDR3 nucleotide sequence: TGTGCCAGCAGCTCCTCCGGGACTTCTAAAGGCGAGACCCAGTACTTC. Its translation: CASSSSGTSKGETQYF.

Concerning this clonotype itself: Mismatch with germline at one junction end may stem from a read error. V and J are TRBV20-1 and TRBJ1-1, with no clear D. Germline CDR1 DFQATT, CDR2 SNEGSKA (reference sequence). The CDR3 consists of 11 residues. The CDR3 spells CSASALTDAFF. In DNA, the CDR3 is TGCAGTGCTAGCGCTCTGACTGATGCTTTCTTT.

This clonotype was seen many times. The CDR3 reads CSAREDREYQPQHF. The CDR3 coding sequence is TGCAGTGCTAGAGAAGACAGGGAGTATCAGCCCCAGCATTTT. This chain connects TRBV20-1 to TRBJ1-5; 7 bases map to TRBD1. Trimming removed 0 bases from V and 5 bases from J; junction bases left unmatched: 4. The V gene's germline CDR1 is DFQATT and CDR2 SNEGSKA (reference sequence). This CDR3 has 14 residues.

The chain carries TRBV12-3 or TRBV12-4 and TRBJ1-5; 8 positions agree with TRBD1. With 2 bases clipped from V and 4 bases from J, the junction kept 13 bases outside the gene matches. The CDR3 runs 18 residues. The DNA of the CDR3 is TGTGCCAGCAGTTTAAGGCTTGTGACCAGGGGGCTGAATCAGCCCCAGCATTTT. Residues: CASSLRLVTRGLNQPQHF.

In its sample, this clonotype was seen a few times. The CDR3 spells CASSPIAGAVDTQYF. The CDR3 DNA reads as TGTGCCAGCTCCCCCATAGCGGGGGCGGTAGATACGCAGTATTTT. The chain carries TRBV18 and TRBJ2-3; 9 nucleotides agree with TRBD2. This CDR3 spans 15 amino acids. Germline trimming cut 6 bases from V and 5 bases from J; bases unmatched to any gene: 9. Germline V gene sequence: CDR1 KGHSH, CDR2 LQKENI.

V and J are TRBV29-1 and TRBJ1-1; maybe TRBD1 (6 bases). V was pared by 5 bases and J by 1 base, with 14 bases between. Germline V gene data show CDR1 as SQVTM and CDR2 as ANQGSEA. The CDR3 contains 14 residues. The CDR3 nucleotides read TGCAGCGTTCTTAGGGGGGGGCCGAACACTGAAGCTTTCTTT. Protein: CSVLRGGPNTEAFF. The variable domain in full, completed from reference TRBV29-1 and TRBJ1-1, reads SAVISQKPSRDICQRGTSLTIQCQVDSQVTMMFWYRQQPGQSLTLIATANQGSEATYESGFVIDKFPISRPNLTFSTLTVSNMSPEDSSIYLCSVLRGGPNTEAFFGQGTRLTVV.

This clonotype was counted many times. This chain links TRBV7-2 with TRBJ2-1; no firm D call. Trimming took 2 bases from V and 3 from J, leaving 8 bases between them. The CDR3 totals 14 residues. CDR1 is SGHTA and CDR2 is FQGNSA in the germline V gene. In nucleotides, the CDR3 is TGTGCCAGCAGCTTAATGTCAGGCTACAATGAGCAGTTCTTC. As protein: CASSLMSGYNEQFF.

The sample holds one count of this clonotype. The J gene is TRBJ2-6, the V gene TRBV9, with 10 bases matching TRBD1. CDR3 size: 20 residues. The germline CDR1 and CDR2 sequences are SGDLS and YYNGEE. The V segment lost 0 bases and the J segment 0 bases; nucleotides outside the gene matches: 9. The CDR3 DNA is TGTGCCAGCAGCGTAGGTCCCGGGACAGGGGACCCCTCTGGGGCCAACGTCCTGACTTTC. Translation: CASSVGPGTGDPSGANVLTF. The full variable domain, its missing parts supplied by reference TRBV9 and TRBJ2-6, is DSGVTQTPKHLITATGQRVTLRCSPRSGDLSVYWYQQSLDQGLQFLIQYYNGEERAKGNILERFSAQQFPDLHSELNLSSLELGDSALYFCASSVGPGTGDPSGANVLTFGAGSRLTVL.

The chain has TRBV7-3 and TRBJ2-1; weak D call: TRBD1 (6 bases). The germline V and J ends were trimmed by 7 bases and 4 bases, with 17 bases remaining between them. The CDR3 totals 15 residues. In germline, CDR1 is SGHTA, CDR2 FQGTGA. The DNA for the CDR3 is TGTGCCAGCACCCCAAGGACAGATCCTTACAATGAGCAGTTCTTC. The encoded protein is CASTPRTDPYNEQFF.

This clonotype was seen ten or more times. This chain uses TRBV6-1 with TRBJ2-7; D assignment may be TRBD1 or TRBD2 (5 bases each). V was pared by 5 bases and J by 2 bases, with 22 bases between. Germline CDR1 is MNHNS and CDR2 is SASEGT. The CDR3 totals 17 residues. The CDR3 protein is CASSLDSLGSGTYEQYF. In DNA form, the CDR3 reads TGTGCCAGCAGTCTAGACAGTTTGGGATCCGGGACCTACGAGCAGTACTTC.

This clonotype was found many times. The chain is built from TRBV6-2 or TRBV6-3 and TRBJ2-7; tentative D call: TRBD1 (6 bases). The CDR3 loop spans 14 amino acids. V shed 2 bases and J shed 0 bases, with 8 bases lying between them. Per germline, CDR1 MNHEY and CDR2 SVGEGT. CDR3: CASSYGQSSYEQYF. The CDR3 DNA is TGTGCCAGCAGTTACGGACAGAGCTCCTACGAGCAGTACTTC.

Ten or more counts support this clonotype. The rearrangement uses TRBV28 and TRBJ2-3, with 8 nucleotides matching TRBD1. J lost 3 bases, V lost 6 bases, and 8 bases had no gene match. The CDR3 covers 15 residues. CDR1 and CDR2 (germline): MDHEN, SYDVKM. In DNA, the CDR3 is TGTGCCAGCAGAATCGGGACAGGACTTACAGATACGCAGTATTTT. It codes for CASRIGTGLTDTQYF.

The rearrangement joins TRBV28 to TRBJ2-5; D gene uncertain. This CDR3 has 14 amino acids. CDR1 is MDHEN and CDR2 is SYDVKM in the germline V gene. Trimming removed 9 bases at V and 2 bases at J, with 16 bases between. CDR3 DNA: TGTGCCAGTAGCAAGAGTGAGCTACAAGAGACCCAGTACTTC. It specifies CASSKSELQETQYF. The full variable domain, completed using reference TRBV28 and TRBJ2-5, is DVKVTQSSRYLVKRTGEKVFLECVQDMDHENMFWYRQDPGLGLRLIYFSYDVKMKEKGDIPEGYSVSREKKERFSLILESASTNQTSMYLCASSKSELQETQYFGPGTRLLVL.

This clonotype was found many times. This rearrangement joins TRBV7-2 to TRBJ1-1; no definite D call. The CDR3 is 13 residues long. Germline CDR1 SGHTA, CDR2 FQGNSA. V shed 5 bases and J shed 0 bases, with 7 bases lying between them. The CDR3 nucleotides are TGTGCCAGCAGCCAAACAGTGAACACTGAAGCTTTCTTT. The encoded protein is CASSQTVNTEAFF.

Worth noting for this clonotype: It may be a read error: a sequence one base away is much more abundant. The chain's CDR3 is CASIPRQTGSTIYF. The CDR3 region has the DNA TGTGCCAGCATTCCAAGGCAGACTGGAAGCACCATATATTTT. V is TRBV12-3 or TRBV12-4 and J is TRBJ1-3, with unresolved D. The CDR3 length is 14 residues.

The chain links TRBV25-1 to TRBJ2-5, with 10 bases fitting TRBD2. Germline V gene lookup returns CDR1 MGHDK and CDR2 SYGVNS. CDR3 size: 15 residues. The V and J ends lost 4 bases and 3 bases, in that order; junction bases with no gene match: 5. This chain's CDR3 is CASSVLAGLEETQYF. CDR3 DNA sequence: TGTGCCAGCAGTGTACTAGCGGGATTAGAAGAGACCCAGTACTTC.

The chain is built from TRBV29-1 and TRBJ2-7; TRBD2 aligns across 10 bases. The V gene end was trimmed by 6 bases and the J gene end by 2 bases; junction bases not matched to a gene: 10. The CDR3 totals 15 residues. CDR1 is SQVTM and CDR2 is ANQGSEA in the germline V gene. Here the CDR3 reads CSVKQASGSPYEQYF. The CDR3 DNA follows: TGCAGCGTGAAGCAGGCTAGCGGGAGTCCCTACGAGCAGTACTTC.

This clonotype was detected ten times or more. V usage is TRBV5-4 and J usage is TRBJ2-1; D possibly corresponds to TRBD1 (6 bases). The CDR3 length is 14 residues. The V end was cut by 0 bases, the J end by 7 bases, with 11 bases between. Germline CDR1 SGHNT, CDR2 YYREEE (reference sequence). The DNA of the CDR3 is TGTGCCAGCAGCTTGGAGGGGGTAGTAAATGAGCAGTTCTTC. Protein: CASSLEGVVNEQFF.

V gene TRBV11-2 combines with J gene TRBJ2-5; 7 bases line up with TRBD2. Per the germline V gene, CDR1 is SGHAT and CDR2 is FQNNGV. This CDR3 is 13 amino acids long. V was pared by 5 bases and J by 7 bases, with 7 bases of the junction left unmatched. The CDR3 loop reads CASSATGEGTQYF. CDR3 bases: TGTGCCAGCAGCGCAACGGGGGAGGGGACCCAGTACTTC.